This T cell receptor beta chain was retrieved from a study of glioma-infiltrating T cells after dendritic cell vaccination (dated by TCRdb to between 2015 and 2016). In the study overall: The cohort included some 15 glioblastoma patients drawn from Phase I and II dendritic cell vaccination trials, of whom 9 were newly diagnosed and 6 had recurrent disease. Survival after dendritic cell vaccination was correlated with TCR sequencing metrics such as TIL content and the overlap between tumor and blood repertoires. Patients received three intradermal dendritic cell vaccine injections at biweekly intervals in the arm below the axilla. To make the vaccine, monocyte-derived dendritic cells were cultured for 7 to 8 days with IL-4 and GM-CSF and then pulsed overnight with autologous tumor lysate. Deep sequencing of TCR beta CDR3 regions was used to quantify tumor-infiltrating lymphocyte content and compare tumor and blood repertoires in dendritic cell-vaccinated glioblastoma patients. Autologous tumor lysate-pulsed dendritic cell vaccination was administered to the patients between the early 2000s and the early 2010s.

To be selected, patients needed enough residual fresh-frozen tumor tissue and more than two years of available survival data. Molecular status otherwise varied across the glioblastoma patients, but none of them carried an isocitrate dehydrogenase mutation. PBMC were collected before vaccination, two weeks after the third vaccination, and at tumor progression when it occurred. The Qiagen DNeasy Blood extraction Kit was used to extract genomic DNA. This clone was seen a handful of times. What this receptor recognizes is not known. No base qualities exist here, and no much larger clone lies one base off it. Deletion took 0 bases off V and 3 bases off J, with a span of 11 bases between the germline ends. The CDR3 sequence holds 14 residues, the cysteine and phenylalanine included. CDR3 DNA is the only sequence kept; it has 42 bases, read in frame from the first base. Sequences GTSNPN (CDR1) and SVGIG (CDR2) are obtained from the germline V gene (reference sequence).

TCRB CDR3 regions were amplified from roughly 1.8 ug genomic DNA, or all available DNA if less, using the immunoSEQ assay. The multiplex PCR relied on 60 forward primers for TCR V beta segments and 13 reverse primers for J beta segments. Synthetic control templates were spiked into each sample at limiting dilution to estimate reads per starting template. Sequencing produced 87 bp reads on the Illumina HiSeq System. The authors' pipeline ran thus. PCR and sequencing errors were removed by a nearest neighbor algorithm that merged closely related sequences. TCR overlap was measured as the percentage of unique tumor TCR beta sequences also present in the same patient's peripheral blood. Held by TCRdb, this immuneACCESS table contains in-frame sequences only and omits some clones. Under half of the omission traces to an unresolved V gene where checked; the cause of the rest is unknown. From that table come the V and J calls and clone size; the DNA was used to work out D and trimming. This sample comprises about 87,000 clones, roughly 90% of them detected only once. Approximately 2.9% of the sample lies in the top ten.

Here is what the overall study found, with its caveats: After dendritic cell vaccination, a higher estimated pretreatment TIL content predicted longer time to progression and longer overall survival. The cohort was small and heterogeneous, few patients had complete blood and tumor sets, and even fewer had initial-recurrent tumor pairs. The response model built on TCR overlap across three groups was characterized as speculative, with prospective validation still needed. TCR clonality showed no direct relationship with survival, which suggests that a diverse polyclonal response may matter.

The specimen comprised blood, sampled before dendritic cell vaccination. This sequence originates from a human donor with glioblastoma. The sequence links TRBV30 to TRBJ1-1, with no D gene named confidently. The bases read TGTGCCTGGAGTGTAGTGCTGCGAGACACTGAAGCTTTCTTT. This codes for CAWSVVLRDTEAFF.